The clone carrying this T cell receptor (beta chain) was counted between two and nine times. What it binds is unknown. immunoSEQ v3.0 was run at survey level. Data came from immunoSEQ multiplex PCR; TCRdb stores just in-frame clones and leaves some out. Of 30,000 to 50,000 clones detected, around nine tenths appear once; the ten largest clones hold approximately 4.1%. Researchers secured at least one pre-ART and at least two post-ART PBMC samples from each donor. V was trimmed by 4 bases and J by 5 bases, leaving 17 bases between them. The CDR3 totals 16 residues. Germline assignment: CDR1 SEHNR and CDR2 FQNEAQ (reference sequence). The data belong to a study of long-term antiretroviral therapy in people with HIV. The study's findings and limits: Comparison with controls showed narrower CDR3 length ranges in HIV repertoires. Clones that expanded before ART (that is, prior to treatment) dominated the repertoire at all time points. Following ART, diversity rose but still fell short of transplant donor controls.

The J gene is TRBJ2-2, the V gene TRBV7-9; tentative D call: TRBD1 (5 bases). The source is a woman under 30 with HIV. The sample here was unsorted PBMCs, taken just before starting antiretroviral therapy. CDR3 amino acids: CASSSFRVVETGELFF. CDR3 DNA: TGTGCCAGCAGCTCCTTCAGGGTAGTTGAGACCGGGGAGCTGTTTTTT. The whole variable domain, remainder taken from reference TRBV7-9 and TRBJ2-2, is DTGVSQNPRHKITKRGQNVTFRCDPISEHNRLYWYRQTLGQGPEFLTYFQNEAQLEKSRLLSDRFSAERPKGSFSTLEIQRTEQGDSAMYLCASSSFRVVETGELFFGEGSRLTVL.